A selection of T cell receptor beta chains follows, all from one sample in a study of T cells in Graves' hyperthyroidism and ophthalmopathy. TCRdb redid the calling of the multiplex PCR reads with MiXCR, one entry per CDR3 protein. The repertoire consists of about 410,000 distinct CDR3 sequences, with about 14% occurring once and the leading ten covering around 14%. The sample was blood. The receptor source for this set is a man in his late teens or twenties with Graves' ophthalmopathy. The conserved cysteine and the conserved F or W are not part of the CDR3 here.

J gene: TRBJ2-3; V gene: TRBV5-6; CDR3 protein: ASRTGDGGTDTQY
J gene: TRBJ2-2; V gene: TRBV7-9; CDR3 protein: ASSRPGQGNTGELF
J gene: TRBJ2-1; V gene: TRBV7-9; CDR3 protein: ASWTIGGNEQF
J gene: TRBJ2-1; V gene: TRBV10-3; CDR3 protein: AISELSSYNEQF
J gene: TRBJ1-2; V gene: TRBV29-1; CDR3 protein: SVEASGVYGYT
J gene: TRBJ1-1; V gene: TRBV6-2/TRBV6-3; CDR3 protein: ASTQRVGPSNTEAF
J gene: TRBJ1-2; V gene: TRBV18; CDR3 protein: ASSPNRPQGGYGYT
J gene: TRBJ2-7; V gene: TRBV30; CDR3 protein: AWSVDRYEQY
J gene: TRBJ1-2; V gene: TRBV4-1; CDR3 protein: ASSQVWAGNYGYT
J gene: TRBJ1-2; V gene: TRBV9; CDR3 protein: ASSGTLNYGYT
J gene: TRBJ2-1; V gene: TRBV3-1; CDR3 protein: ASSRPGQGANEQF
J gene: TRBJ1-5; V gene: TRBV6-5; CDR3 protein: ASSYSGQDDQPQH